The 6 T cell receptor beta chains presented below share a single source sample, sequenced in a study of tumor and adjacent non-tumor tissue in lung cancer. TCRbeta libraries were built with three rounds of nested PCR, modified from ARM-PCR. Each CDR3 protein is one row after TCRdb ran MiXCR on the multiplex PCR reads. Among 100,000 or so distinct CDR3 sequences, more than 55% were seen once, and the ten largest hold roughly a fifth. No cell sorting was done before RNA was extracted from the tissue. More than 3 cm separated this lung sample from the edge of the tumor. Source material: distant non-tumor lung tissue. The source is a man aged 30 to 39 with non-small cell lung cancer.

Concerning this clonotype: The junction does not match germline at one end; this may be a read error. CDR3 coding DNA: TGTGCCAGCAGATTGCCGACAGTACTGAACACTGAAGTTTTCTTT. This translates into CASRLPTVLNTEVFF. V is TRBV13 and J is TRBJ1-1; possible D gene TRBD1, 5 bases. The length of the CDR3 is 15 residues. Germline CDR1 PRHDT, CDR2 FYEKMQ (reference sequence).

The chain carries TRBV29-1 and TRBJ1-3; no reliable D call. Trimming left V 0 bases short and J 9 bases short, with 12 bases between. The CDR3 has 13 residues. Germline CDR1 is SQVTM and CDR2 is ANQGSEA. In DNA form, the CDR3 reads TGCAGCGTTGAAGACAGGACCGGAGCCACCATATATTTT. Protein: CSVEDRTGATIYF.

To note about this clonotype: Mismatch with germline at one junction end may stem from a read error. The genes are TRBV7-9 and TRBJ2-7; D not certain. The germline gives CDR1 SEHNR, CDR2 FQNEAQ (reference sequence). This CDR3 is built from 16 residues. This CDR3 reads CASSPPYKEVSYEQYF. The CDR3, as DNA: TGCGCCAGCAGCCCTCCCTACAAGGAAGTTTCCTACGAGCAGTACTTC.

J is TRBJ2-3 and V is TRBV4-3; 8 bases line up with TRBD2. The CDR3 spans 14 residues. Unmatched junction bases numbered 4, after V lost 4 bases and J lost 4 bases. The germline V gene has CDR1 LGHNA and CDR2 YSLEER. CDR3 DNA sequence: TGCGCCAGCAGCCGTATCGGGGGGGCAGATACGCAGTATTTT. Translated, it gives CASSRIGGADTQYF.

Notes on this clonotype: Because the CDR3 is missing its conserved closing phenylalanine or tryptophan, this is likely a read error. The chain has TRBV29-1 and TRBJ1-2, with a tentative D call TRBD1 (6 bases). CDR1 SQVTM and CDR2 ANQGSEA come from the germline V gene. The CDR3 totals 15 residues. The CDR3 reads CSVDVAGAILGGYTS. For the CDR3, the DNA is TGTAGCGTTGATGTGGCAGGGGCGATCCTAGGAGGCTACACCTCC.

Details on this clonotype: An end of the junction does not agree with germline; a read error may underlie this. As DNA, the CDR3 is TGCAGTGGGGGTAGCGGGGGCAGCACAGATAGGCAGTATTTT. It translates to CSGGSGGSTDRQYF. This chain uses TRBV20-1 with TRBJ2-3; 9 bases agree with TRBD2. CDR1 and CDR2 (germline): DFQATT, SNEGSKA (reference sequence). This CDR3 spans 14 amino acids.